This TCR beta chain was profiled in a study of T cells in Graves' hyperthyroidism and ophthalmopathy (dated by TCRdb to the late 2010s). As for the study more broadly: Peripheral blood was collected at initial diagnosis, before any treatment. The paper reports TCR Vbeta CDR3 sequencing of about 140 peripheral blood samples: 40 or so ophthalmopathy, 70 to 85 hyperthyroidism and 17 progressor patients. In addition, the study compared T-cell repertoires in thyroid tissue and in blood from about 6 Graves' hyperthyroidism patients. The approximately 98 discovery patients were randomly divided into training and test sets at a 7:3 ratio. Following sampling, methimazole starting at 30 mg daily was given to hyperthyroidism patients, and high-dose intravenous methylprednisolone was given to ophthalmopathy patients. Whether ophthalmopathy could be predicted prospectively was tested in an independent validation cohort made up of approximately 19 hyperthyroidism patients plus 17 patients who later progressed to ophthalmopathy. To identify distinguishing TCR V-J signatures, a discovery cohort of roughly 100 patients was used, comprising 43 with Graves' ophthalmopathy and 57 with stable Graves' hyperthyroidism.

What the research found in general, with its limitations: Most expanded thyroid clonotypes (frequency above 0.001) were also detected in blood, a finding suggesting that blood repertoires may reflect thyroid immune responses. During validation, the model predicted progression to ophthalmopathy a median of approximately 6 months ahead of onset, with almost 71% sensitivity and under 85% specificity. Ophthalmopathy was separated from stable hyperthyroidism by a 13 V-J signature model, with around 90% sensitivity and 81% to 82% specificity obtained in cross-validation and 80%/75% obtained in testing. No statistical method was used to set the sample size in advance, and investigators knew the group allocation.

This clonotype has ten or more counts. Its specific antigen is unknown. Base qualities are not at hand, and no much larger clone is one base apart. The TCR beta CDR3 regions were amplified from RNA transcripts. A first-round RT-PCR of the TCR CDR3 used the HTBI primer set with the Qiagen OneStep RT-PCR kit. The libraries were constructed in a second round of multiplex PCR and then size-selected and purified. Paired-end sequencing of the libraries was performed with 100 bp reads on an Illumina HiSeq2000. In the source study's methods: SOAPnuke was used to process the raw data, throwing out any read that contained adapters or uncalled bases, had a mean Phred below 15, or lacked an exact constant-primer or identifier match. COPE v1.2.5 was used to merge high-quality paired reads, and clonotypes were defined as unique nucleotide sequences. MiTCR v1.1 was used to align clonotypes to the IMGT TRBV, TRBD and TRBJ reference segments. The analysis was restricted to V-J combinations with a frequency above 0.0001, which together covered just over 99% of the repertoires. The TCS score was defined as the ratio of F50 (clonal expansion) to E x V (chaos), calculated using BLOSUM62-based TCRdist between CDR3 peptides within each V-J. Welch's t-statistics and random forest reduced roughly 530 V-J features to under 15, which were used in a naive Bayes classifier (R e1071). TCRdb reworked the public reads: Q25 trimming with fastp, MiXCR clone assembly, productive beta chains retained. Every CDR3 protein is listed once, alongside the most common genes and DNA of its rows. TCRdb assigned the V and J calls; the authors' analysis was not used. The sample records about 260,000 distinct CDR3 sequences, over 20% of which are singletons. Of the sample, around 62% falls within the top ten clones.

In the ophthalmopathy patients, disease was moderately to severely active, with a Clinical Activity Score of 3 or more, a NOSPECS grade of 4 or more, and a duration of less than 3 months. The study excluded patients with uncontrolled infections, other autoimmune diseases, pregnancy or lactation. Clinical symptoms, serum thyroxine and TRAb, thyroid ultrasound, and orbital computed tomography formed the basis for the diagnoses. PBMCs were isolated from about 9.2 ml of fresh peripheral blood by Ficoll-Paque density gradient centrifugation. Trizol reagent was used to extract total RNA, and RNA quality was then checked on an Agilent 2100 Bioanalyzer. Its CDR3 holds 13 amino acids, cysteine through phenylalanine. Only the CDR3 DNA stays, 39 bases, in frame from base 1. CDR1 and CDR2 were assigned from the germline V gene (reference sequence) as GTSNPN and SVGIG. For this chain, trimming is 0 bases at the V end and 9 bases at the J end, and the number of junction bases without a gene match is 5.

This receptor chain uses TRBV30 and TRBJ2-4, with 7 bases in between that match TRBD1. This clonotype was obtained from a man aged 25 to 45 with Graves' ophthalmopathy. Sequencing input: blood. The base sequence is TGTGCCTGGAGTGTCCCCAGGGGGATCATTCAGTACTTC. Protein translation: CAWSVPRGIIQYF.